The 7 T cell receptor beta chains below all came from one sample that was sequenced in a study of T cell responses to AZD1222 COVID-19 vaccine. Repertoires were generated with immunoSEQ multiplex PCR, while TCRdb's copy carries only in-frame clones and drops some. The sample has around 100,000 clones, 91% seen once; the top ten hold 45% to 55%. Sequences were derived from peripheral blood, sampled on day 0 of AZD1222 vaccination. The receptors were sampled from an adult in good health.

This clone showed up just once. The chain employs TRBV30 and TRBJ1-3; D is unresolved. The CDR3 has 15 amino acids. Germline V lookup: CDR1 GTSNPN, CDR2 SVGIG (reference sequence). Trimming took 8 bases from V and 4 from J, leaving 21 bases between them. CDR3 loop: CAGRDGSSRGNTIYF. In DNA form, the CDR3 reads TGTGCCGGTCGAGACGGCTCCTCGAGAGGAAACACCATATATTTT.

The rearrangement links TRBV19 to TRBJ2-6; maybe TRBD1 (6 bases). With 11 bases removed from V and 0 bases from J, the gap between germline ends came to 17 bases. Germline assignment: CDR1 LNHDA and CDR2 SQIVND (reference sequence). This CDR3 is built from 16 residues. Here the CDR3 reads CARPGRGSSGANVLTF. CDR3 DNA: TGTGCCCGTCCGGGCAGGGGTAGCTCTGGGGCCAACGTCCTGACTTTC.

The V and J genes are TRBV16 and TRBJ1-1; possibly TRBD1 for D (5 bases). Per germline, CDR1 KGHSY and CDR2 FQNENV. The CDR3 loop spans 14 amino acids. V gave up 4 bases and J gave up 5 bases, with 14 bases separating them. The CDR3, as DNA: TGTGCCAGCAGCCCCCAGGGTGGGGGGACTGAAGCTTTCTTT. Translating gives CASSPQGGGTEAFF.

The chain uses TRBV28 and TRBJ1-1; unclear D gene. CDR3 length: 16 amino acids. Trimming pared 4 bases from V and 4 bases from J, leaving 19 bases between. Germline V lookup: CDR1 MDHEN, CDR2 SYDVKM. DNA of the CDR3: TGTGCCAGCAGTTCCGGACGGGAGGAGGTTCGCACTGAAGCTTTCTTT. Encoded protein: CASSSGREEVRTEAFF.

The genes are TRBV4-1 and TRBJ1-3; D gene ambiguous. The germline gives CDR1 MGHRA, CDR2 YSYEKL. The CDR3 spans 16 residues. V was trimmed by 4 bases and J by 7 bases, leaving 20 bases between them. The CDR3 DNA reads as TGCGCCAGCAGCCCTATACCTATAGACTCGCGGAACACCATATATTTT. Its protein product is CASSPIPIDSRNTIYF.

The V call is TRBV29-1, the J call TRBJ1-2, with 11 bases matching TRBD1. Trimming at V came to 0 bases and at J to 2 bases, leaving 11 bases not matched to a gene. The CDR3 loop spans 18 amino acids. CDR1 and CDR2 from the germline V gene are SQVTM and ANQGSEA. The CDR3 protein is CSVEDLVDRGRKNYGYTF. The DNA of the CDR3 is TGCAGCGTTGAAGATTTAGTGGACAGGGGGCGGAAAAACTATGGCTACACCTTC.

The V gene is TRBV30, the J gene TRBJ2-2, with TRBD2 as a possible D gene (6 bases). V was cut by 1 base and J by 6 bases, with 6 bases left in between. The CDR3 spans 12 residues. The V gene's germline CDR1 is GTSNPN and CDR2 SVGIG (reference sequence). CDR3 region: CAWSAGAGELFF. The CDR3 DNA is TGTGCCTGGAGTGCGGGGGCCGGGGAGCTGTTTTTT.